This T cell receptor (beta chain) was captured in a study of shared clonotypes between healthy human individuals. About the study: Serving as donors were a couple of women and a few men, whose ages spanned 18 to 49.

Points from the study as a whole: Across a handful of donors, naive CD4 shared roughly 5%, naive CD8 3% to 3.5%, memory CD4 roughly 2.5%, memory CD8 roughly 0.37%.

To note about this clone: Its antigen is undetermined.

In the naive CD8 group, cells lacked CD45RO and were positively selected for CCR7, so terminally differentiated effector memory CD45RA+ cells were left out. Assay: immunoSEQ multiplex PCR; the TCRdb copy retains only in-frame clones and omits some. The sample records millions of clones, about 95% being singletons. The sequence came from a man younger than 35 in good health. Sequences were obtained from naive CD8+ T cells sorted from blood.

CDR3 nucleotide sequence: TGTGCCAGCAGCTTAGGTCCGAGGATGGACTATGGCTACACCTTC. Its translation: CASSLGPRMDYGYTF. The chain recombines TRBV7-2 with TRBJ1-2; unclear D gene. CDR3 length: 15 amino acids. Trimming shortened V by 1 base and J by 3 bases, and 12 bases separated the two germline ends. CDR1 is SGHTA, CDR2 FQGNSA, per germline.